This T cell receptor beta chain was sequenced for a study of blood T cell repertoires in COVID-19. Germline V gene data show CDR1 as LNHDA and CDR2 as SQIVND (reference sequence). The germline V and J ends were trimmed by 6 bases and 1 base, with 12 bases remaining between them. This CDR3 has 14 residues. Clones were sequenced by immunoSEQ multiplex PCR, and TCRdb holds only the in-frame ones, with some missing. This table holds about 240,000 clones, roughly four fifths found once. The sequence was collected from a woman of 80 years or more with acute or convalescent COVID-19. The sample consisted of peripheral blood. The chain uses TRBV19 and TRBJ1-1; D gene ambiguous. Here the CDR3 DNA reads TGTGCCAGTAGCCTACAGATATGGAACACTGAAGCTTTCTTT. This gives the protein CASSLQIWNTEAFF.